This T cell receptor beta chain was found in a study of blood T cells in healthy people across ages. With a J-beta primer mix and a sample-barcoded 5' primer, a second PCR ran about 7 to 12 cycles. TCRdb processed the 5' RACE reads anew with MiXCR; each CDR3 protein has one entry. The profile shows 1.5 million to 2 million distinct CDR3 sequences, 35% to 50% of them singletons. A word on this clonotype: One end of the junction fails to match germline, which may point to a read error.

Germline V gene data show CDR1 as SGHVS and CDR2 as FNYEAQ. CDR3 length equals 15 residues. The V and J genes are TRBV7-6 and TRBJ2-7; D gene uncertain. The specimen sequenced was blood. This receptor was obtained from a human donor in good health. The CDR3 reads CASSFNDLLSYGQYF. CDR3 nucleotides: TGTGCCAGCAGCTTCAATGACCTCTTATCCTACGGGCAGTACTTC.